Sequencing of this TCR beta chain was carried out in a study of graft-versus-host responses after intestinal transplantation. CDR1 and CDR2 from the germline V gene are SGDLS and YYNGEE. The CDR3 extends over 14 amino acids. Deletions cut 0 bases from V and 3 bases from J, with 9 bases between. With regard to this clone: Its specificity is not known.

Some clones are missing from TCRdb's copy, which holds only in-frame ones; the method was immunoSEQ multiplex PCR. The repertoire consists of 85,000 to 100,000 clones, with around 92% occurring once and the leading ten covering about 0.072%. The TCR was taken from a human donor who was the organ donor for an intestinal transplant. The specimen comprised unstimulated CD8+ T cells sorted from spleen or lymph node cells, sampled before transplant. The chain is built from TRBV9 and TRBJ1-1; no reliable D call. CDR3 amino acids: CASSVGDYHTEAFF. For the CDR3, the DNA is TGTGCCAGCAGCGTAGGAGATTATCACACTGAAGCTTTCTTT.